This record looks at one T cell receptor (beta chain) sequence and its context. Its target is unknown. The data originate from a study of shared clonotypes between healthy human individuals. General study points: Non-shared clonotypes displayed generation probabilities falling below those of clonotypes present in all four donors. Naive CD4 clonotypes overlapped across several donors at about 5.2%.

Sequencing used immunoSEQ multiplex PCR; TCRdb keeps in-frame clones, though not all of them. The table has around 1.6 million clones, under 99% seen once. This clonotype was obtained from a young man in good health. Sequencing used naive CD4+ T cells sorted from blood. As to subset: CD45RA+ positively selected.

CDR3 loop: CASSLQGIENIQYF. The CDR3 DNA reads TGCGCCAGCAGCCTACAAGGTATCGAAAACATTCAGTACTTC. This sequence joins TRBV5-1 and TRBJ2-4, with unresolved D. This CDR3 has 14 residues. The V and J ends lost 4 bases and 5 bases respectively, with 13 bases between them. Germline loops: CDR1 SGHRS, CDR2 YFSETQ.